The 17 T cell receptor beta chains reported below all come from one sample, sequenced in a study of regulatory dendritic cells for organ transplantation. Sequencing used immunoSEQ multiplex PCR; TCRdb keeps in-frame clones, though not all of them. The repertoire includes under 45,000 clones, 70% to 90% of them detected once, and 0.055% to 0.075% sits in the top ten. The sample comprised naive CD4+ T cells from blood. Subset meaning: CD45RA+ naive T cells. The origin of the receptors is a human donor in good health.

V usage is TRBV19 and J usage is TRBJ1-2, with D perhaps TRBD1 (5 bases). CDR1 and CDR2 (germline): LNHDA, SQIVND (reference sequence). The CDR3 consists of 15 residues. V lost 0 bases, J lost 5 bases, and 13 bases lay in between. This CDR3 reads CASSIEHRGVYGYTF. The CDR3 DNA reads as TGTGCCAGTAGTATAGAACATCGGGGGGTTTATGGCTACACCTTC.

V is TRBV7-8 and J is TRBJ2-1; D unresolved. This CDR3 is 15 amino acids long. Germline CDR1 SGHVS, CDR2 FQNEAQ. V shed 6 bases and J shed 4 bases, with 16 bases lying between them. CDR3 amino acids: CASRLGSRTYNEQFF. Written as DNA, the CDR3 is TGTGCCAGCAGATTGGGTAGCAGAACATACAATGAGCAGTTCTTC.

This chain uses TRBV7-9 with TRBJ2-7; TRBD1 matches at 7 bases. The CDR3 spans 15 residues. Germline trimming cut 7 bases from V and 2 bases from J; bases unmatched to any gene: 11. CDR1 and CDR2 from the germline V gene are SEHNR and FQNEAQ (reference sequence). In DNA form, the CDR3 reads TGTGCCAGCACAGAAACAGGGGACGTAGCCTACGAGCAGTACTTC. The encoded protein is CASTETGDVAYEQYF.

The chain has TRBV7-3 and TRBJ2-7; 8 bases are shared with TRBD2. From germline, CDR1 is SGHTA and CDR2 FQGTGA. J gave up 12 bases and V 4 bases, and 14 bases lay outside the gene matches. The CDR3 runs 14 residues. For the CDR3, the DNA is TGTGCCAGCAGCTCTTCCGGGACTAGGGAAAGTCTGTACTTC. This encodes CASSSSGTRESLYF.

This clone was recorded a few times. V usage is TRBV7-3 and J usage is TRBJ1-1, with D uncertain. With 5 bases removed from V and 3 bases from J, the gap between germline ends came to 10 bases. This CDR3 has 13 residues. Looked up from germline, CDR1 is SGHTA and CDR2 is FQGTGA. The CDR3: CASSGTVDTEAFF. Written as DNA, the CDR3 is TGTGCCAGCAGCGGAACGGTAGACACTGAAGCTTTCTTT.

The chain uses TRBV10-3 and TRBJ2-1, with D maybe TRBD2 (6 bases). The germline gives CDR1 ENHRY, CDR2 SYGVKD. Trimming stripped 1 base from V and 8 bases from J, with 6 bases between. This CDR3 region has 12 residues. As DNA, the CDR3 is TGTGCCATCAGTGAGTTAGCGGATGAGCAGTTCTTC. It yields the protein CAISELADEQFF.

The V call is TRBV4-2, the J call TRBJ2-3, with D possibly TRBD2 on 5 matching bases. There are 17 residues in the CDR3. Germline V gene sequence: CDR1 LGHNA, CDR2 YNFKEQ. V lost 1 base and J lost 5, with 19 bases in between. The CDR3 DNA reads TGTGCCAGCAGCCAAGCACTGGCGGGCCCAAGGAGAGATACGCAGTATTTT. Translated, it gives CASSQALAGPRRDTQYF.

This clone appeared once. CDR3 coding DNA: TGTGCCACCAGCAGAGATCGGGGTTTTTTGGACAGGGGGATCAATCAGCCCCAGCATTTT. Protein: CATSRDRGFLDRGINQPQHF. The chain recombines TRBV15 with TRBJ1-5, with 10 bases matching TRBD1. Germline CDR1 is LNHNV and CDR2 is YYDKDF (reference sequence). Trimming at V came to 0 bases and at J to 3 bases, leaving 14 bases not matched to a gene. This CDR3 region has 20 residues.

This rearrangement joins TRBV19 to TRBJ2-1, with TRBD2 identical over 11 bases. In germline, CDR1 is LNHDA, CDR2 SQIVND (reference sequence). The trim removed 10 bases at V and 3 bases at J, leaving 2 bases unmatched. The CDR3 length is 13 residues. The DNA for the CDR3 is TGTGCCACCGGGACTAGCGGCTACAATGAGCAGTTCTTC. Protein sequence: CATGTSGYNEQFF.

V is TRBV18 and J is TRBJ1-1; D not resolved. This CDR3 has 13 residues. Germline assignment: CDR1 KGHSH and CDR2 LQKENI. V lost 1 base to trimming and J lost 1 base, with 4 bases between them. The CDR3 region is CASSPLGNTEAFF. CDR3 bases: TGTGCCAGCTCACCACTCGGGAACACTGAAGCTTTCTTT. Variable domain in full (rest from reference TRBV18 and TRBJ1-1): NAGVMQNPRHLVRRRGQEARLRCSPMKGHSHVYWYRQLPEEGLKFMVYLQKENIIDESGMPKERFSAEFPKEGPSILRIQQVVRGDSAAYFCASSPLGNTEAFFGQGTRLTVV.

The chain carries TRBV19 and TRBJ2-3; 8 nucleotides align to TRBD2. The CDR3 spans 14 residues. Trimming at V came to 4 bases and at J to 1 base, leaving 1 base not matched to a gene. CDR1 is LNHDA and CDR2 is SQIVND in the germline V gene (reference sequence). The CDR3 spells CASSRRGGTDTQYF. Written as DNA, the CDR3 is TGTGCCAGTAGTAGGCGGGGGGGCACAGATACGCAGTATTTT.

The gene calls are TRBV29-1 and TRBJ1-1; D possibly corresponds to TRBD1 (5 bases). CDR1 and CDR2 (germline): SQVTM, ANQGSEA. Deletions cut 5 bases from V and 0 bases from J, with 10 bases between. This CDR3 is built from 13 residues. CDR3 bases: TGCAGCGTTCGGGGACGGATGAACACTGAAGCTTTCTTT. Residues: CSVRGRMNTEAFF.

The V call is TRBV11-3, the J call TRBJ2-7; tentatively, D is TRBD2 (6 bases). The V end lost 5 bases, the J end lost 2 bases, and 13 bases lay between the germline ends. This CDR3 has 14 residues. The germline gives CDR1 SGHNT, CDR2 YENEEA. CDR3 nucleotide sequence: TGTGCCAGCAGCCCCGGGGGTCACCCCTACGAGCAGTACTTC. Encoded protein: CASSPGGHPYEQYF.

This clone was recorded a few times. V usage is TRBV6-6 and J usage is TRBJ1-1; 9 nucleotides align to TRBD1. CDR1 is MNHNY, CDR2 SVGAGI, per germline (reference sequence). V lost 2 bases to trimming and J lost 4 bases; unmatched junction nucleotides: 2. The CDR3 contains 14 residues. CDR3 nucleotides: TGTGCCAGCAGTTACGGGACAGGGAGCACTGAAGCTTTCTTT. This encodes CASSYGTGSTEAFF.

The gene calls are TRBV19 and TRBJ1-4; D gene unclear. CDR3 length equals 13 residues. The V end was cut by 8 bases, the J end by 8 bases, with 15 bases between. Germline loops: CDR1 LNHDA, CDR2 SQIVND (reference sequence). CDR3 nucleotides: TGTGCCAGTTCAAGACGGATATCAGAAAAACTGTTTTTT. As protein: CASSRRISEKLFF.

This clone has a handful of counts. The chain employs TRBV6-1 and TRBJ1-2; TRBD1 agrees at 8 bases. The J segment lost 8 bases and the V segment lost 8 bases, leaving 13 bases of the junction unmatched. The germline V gene has CDR1 MNHNS and CDR2 SASEGT. The CDR3 is 14 amino acids. CDR3 sequence (DNA): TGTGCCAGCCGTTCCCGGGACAGGTTCTGGGGCTACACCTTC. As protein: CASRSRDRFWGYTF.

This chain links TRBV25-1 with TRBJ1-4, with TRBD1 matching over 7 bases. Per germline, CDR1 MGHDK and CDR2 SYGVNS. J gave up 4 bases and V 3 bases, and 14 bases lay outside the gene matches. The CDR3 is 18 residues long. The DNA of the CDR3 is TGTGCCAGCAGTGACGAACTCATCGAGGGGGCCCATAATGAAAAACTGTTTTTT. This codes for CASSDELIEGAHNEKLFF.